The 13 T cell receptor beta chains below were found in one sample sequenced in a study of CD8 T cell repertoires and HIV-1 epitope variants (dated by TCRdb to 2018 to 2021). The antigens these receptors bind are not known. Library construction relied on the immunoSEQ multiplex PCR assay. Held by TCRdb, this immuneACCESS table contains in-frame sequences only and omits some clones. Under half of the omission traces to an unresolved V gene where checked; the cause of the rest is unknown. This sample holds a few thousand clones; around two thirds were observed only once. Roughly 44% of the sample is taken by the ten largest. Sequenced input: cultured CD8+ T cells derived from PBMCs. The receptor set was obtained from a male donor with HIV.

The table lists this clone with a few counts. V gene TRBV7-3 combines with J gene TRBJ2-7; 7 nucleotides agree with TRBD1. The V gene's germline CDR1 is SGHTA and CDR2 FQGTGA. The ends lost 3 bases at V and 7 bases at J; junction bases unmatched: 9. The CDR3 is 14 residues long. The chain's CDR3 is CASSLGQYLREQYF. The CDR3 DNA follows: TGTGCCAGCAGCTTGGGACAGTACCTTCGTGAGCAGTACTTC.

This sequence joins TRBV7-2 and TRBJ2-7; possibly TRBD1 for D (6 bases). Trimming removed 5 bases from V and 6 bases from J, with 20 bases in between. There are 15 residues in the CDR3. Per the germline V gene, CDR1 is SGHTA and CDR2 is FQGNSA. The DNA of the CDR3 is TGTGCCAGCAGCATAACCGCCGGGACAAATGTCGAGCAGTACTTC. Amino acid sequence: CASSITAGTNVEQYF.

CDR3 region: CASSLNYGSYNEQFF. The DNA for the CDR3 is TGTGCCAGCAGCTTAAACTACGGCTCCTACAATGAGCAGTTCTTC. The chain combines TRBV11-2 with TRBJ2-1; D is unresolved. V was pared by 2 bases and J by 0 bases, with 8 bases between. There are 15 residues in the CDR3. Germline V gene lookup returns CDR1 SGHAT and CDR2 FQNNGV.

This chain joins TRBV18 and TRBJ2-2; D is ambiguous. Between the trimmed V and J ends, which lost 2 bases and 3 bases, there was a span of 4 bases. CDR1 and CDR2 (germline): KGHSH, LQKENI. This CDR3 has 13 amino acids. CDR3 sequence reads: CASSPGDTGELFF. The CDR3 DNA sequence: TGTGCCAGCTCACCAGGGGACACCGGGGAGCTGTTTTTT. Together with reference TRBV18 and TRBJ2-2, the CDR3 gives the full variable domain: NAGVMQNPRHLVRRRGQEARLRCSPMKGHSHVYWYRQLPEEGLKFMVYLQKENIIDESGMPKERFSAEFPKEGPSILRIQQVVRGDSAAYFCASSPGDTGELFFGEGSRLTVL.

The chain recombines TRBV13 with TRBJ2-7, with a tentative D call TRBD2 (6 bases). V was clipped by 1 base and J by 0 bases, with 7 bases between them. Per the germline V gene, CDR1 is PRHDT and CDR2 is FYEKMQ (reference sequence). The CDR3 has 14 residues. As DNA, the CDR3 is TGTGCCAGCAGCTTAGCCGGGAGCTCCTACGAGCAGTACTTC. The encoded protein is CASSLAGSSYEQYF.

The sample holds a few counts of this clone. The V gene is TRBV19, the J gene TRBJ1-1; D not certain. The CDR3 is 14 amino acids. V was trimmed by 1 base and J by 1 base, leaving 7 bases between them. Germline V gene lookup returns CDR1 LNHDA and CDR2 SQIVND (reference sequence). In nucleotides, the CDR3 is TGTGCCAGTAGTATAGGGGCCCGGAACACTGAAGCTTTCTTT. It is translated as CASSIGARNTEAFF.

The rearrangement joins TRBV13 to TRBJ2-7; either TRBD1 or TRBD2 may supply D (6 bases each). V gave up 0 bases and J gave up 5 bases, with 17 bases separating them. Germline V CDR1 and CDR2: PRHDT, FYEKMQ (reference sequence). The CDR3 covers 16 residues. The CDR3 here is CASSLGLGGLRNEQYF. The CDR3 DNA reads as TGTGCCAGCAGCTTAGGCCTAGGGGGGCTAAGAAACGAGCAGTACTTC.

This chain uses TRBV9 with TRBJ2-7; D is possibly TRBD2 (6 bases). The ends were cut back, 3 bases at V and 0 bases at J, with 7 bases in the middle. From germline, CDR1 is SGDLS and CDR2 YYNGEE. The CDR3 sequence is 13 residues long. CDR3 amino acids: CASSAGGSYEQYF. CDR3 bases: TGTGCCAGCAGCGCCGGGGGCTCCTACGAGCAGTACTTC. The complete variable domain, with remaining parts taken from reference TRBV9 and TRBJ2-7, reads DSGVTQTPKHLITATGQRVTLRCSPRSGDLSVYWYQQSLDQGLQFLIQYYNGEERAKGNILERFSAQQFPDLHSELNLSSLELGDSALYFCASSAGGSYEQYFGPGTRLTVT.

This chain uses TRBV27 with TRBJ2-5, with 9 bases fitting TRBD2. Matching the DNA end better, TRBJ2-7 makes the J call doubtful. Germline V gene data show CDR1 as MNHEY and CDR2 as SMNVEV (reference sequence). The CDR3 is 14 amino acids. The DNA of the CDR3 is TGTGCCAGCAGTTTTGGTAGCGGGAGCTACGAGCAGTACTTC. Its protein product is CASSFGSGSYEQYF.

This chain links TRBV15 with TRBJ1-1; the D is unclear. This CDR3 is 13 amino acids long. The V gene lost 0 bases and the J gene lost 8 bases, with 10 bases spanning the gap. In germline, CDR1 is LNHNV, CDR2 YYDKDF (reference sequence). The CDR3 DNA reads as TGTGCCACCAGCAGAGATCGCGCGGCGGAAGCTTTCTTT. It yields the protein CATSRDRAAEAFF.

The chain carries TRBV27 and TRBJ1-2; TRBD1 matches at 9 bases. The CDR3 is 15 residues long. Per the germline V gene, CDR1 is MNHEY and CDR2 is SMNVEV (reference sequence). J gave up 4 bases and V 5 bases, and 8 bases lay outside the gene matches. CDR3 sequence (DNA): TGTGCCAGCAGTCCGCGACAGGGGGAGGGCTATGGCTACACCTTC. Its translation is CASSPRQGEGYGYTF.

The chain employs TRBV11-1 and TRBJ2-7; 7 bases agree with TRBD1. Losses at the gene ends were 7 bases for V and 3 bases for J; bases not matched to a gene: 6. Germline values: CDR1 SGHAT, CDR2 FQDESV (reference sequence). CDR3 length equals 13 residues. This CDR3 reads CASNDRVGYEQYF. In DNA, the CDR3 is TGTGCCAGCAACGACAGGGTTGGCTACGAGCAGTACTTC.

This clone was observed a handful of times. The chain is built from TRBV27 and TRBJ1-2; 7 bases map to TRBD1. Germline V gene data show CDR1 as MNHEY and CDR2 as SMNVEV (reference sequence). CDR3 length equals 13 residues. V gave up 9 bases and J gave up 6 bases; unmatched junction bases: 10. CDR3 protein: CASNKAGGHGYTF. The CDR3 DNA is TGTGCCAGTAACAAGGCAGGGGGACATGGCTACACCTTC.